This is a list of T cell receptor beta chains from one sample in a study of vaccination effects on CD4 cells after COVID-19. Their target antigens are unknown. TCRdb keeps only in-frame clones here, not all; method: immunoSEQ multiplex PCR. This repertoire shows around 63,000 clones, over 70% found once; its top ten account for 3.5% to 4.5%. The starting material was CD4+ T cells from PBMCs cultured with HCoV-OC43 spike peptides, obtained before COVID-19 vaccination. These receptors were taken from a human donor who received a COVID-19 vaccine. Both conserved end residues are part of each CDR3. Fields, in order: V gene, CDR3 protein.

V gene: TRBV10-1; CDR3 protein: CASSETINSPLHF
V gene: TRBV5-1; CDR3 protein: CASSFNRGAKTQYF
V gene: TRBV18; CDR3 protein: CASSPGQGEAFF
V gene: TRBV3-1/TRBV3-2; CDR3 protein: CASSLDRVGYGYTF
V gene: TRBV6-2/TRBV6-3; CDR3 protein: CASSSRNQPQHF
V gene: TRBV6-5; CDR3 protein: CASSRTGGRIQPQHF
V gene: TRBV7-2; CDR3 protein: CASSLGGLSNQPQHF
V gene: TRBV7-2; CDR3 protein: CASSARGGANEQFF
V gene: TRBV9; CDR3 protein: CASSPRADAGETQYF
V gene: TRBV10-1; CDR3 protein: CASSGGSGVNEQFF
V gene: TRBV7-3; CDR3 protein: CASSLTGVHGGTEAFF
V gene: TRBV4-1; CDR3 protein: CASSALGANQPQHF
V gene: TRBV18; CDR3 protein: CASSPIDGDEAFF
V gene: TRBV19; CDR3 protein: CASSITGLAGGSSYNEQFF
V gene: TRBV7-9; CDR3 protein: CASSPRTGYTEAFF
V gene: TRBV12-3/TRBV12-4; CDR3 protein: CASSLNSNQPQHF
V gene: TRBV5-1; CDR3 protein: CASSLTGGATNEKLFF
V gene: TRBV10-1; CDR3 protein: CASSESTSGVADTQYF
V gene: TRBV9; CDR3 protein: CASSVDLAVWETQYF
V gene: TRBV30; CDR3 protein: CAWSLNTEAFF
V gene: TRBV5-1; CDR3 protein: CASRRTSGIGDTQYF
V gene: TRBV29-1; CDR3 protein: CSVGEGEPQHF
V gene: TRBV4-1; CDR3 protein: CASSQVRGEKLFF
V gene: TRBV24-1; CDR3 protein: CATSDPQGNQPQHF
V gene: TRBV11-3; CDR3 protein: CASSPDRGQETQYF
V gene: TRBV7-9; CDR3 protein: CASSFEANYGYTF
V gene: TRBV18; CDR3 protein: CASSSGGTDTQYF
V gene: TRBV7-3; CDR3 protein: CASSQTSGNTGELFF
V gene: TRBV9; CDR3 protein: CASSVQAGGPAGELFF
V gene: TRBV5-8; CDR3 protein: CASPAALWAREPEAFF
V gene: TRBV9; CDR3 protein: CASSRNSGGSRTQYF
V gene: TRBV18; CDR3 protein: CASSPLPQNNEQFF
V gene: TRBV9; CDR3 protein: CASSGPPGHSYNEQFF
V gene: TRBV5-4; CDR3 protein: CASSLDRDITDTQYF
V gene: TRBV11-3; CDR3 protein: CASSSIRWGTSGELFF
V gene: TRBV5-1; CDR3 protein: CASSLDAGENTGELFF
V gene: TRBV7-3; CDR3 protein: CASSLKAPGYETQYF
V gene: TRBV5-1; CDR3 protein: CASSSAGTEQETQYF
V gene: TRBV9; CDR3 protein: CASSVSSGGAPGELFF
V gene: TRBV27; CDR3 protein: CASSSRDRGLQETQYF
V gene: TRBV6-5; CDR3 protein: CASSRQGADETQYF
V gene: TRBV30; CDR3 protein: CAWSVGQGSNQPQHF
V gene: TRBV5-1; CDR3 protein: CASSLAAVSEPLTDTQYF
V gene: TRBV5-4; CDR3 protein: CASSLQGEGGYGYTF
V gene: TRBV7-8; CDR3 protein: CASSRDPGGNTEAFF
V gene: TRBV5-1; CDR3 protein: CASSLVAGTSGNTIYF
V gene: TRBV29-1; CDR3 protein: CSVAQLSNYGYTF